This T cell receptor (beta chain) was sequenced in a study of T cells in Graves' hyperthyroidism and ophthalmopathy. Trimming left V 5 bases short and J 4 bases short, with 23 bases between. The CDR3 has 17 residues. The germline CDR1 and CDR2 sequences are MGHDK and SYGVNS. Comment on this clonotype: What it recognizes is unknown.

The investigators amplified TCR beta CDR3 regions from RNA transcripts. Initially, a first-round RT-PCR of the TCR CDR3 employed the HTBI primer set. TCRdb reprocessed the multiplex PCR reads via MiXCR and lists one record per CDR3 protein. The sample holds approximately 560,000 distinct CDR3 sequences; roughly 46% are singletons and the top ten take 8.2%. Participants, patients aged 18 to 65, had newly diagnosed hyperthyroidism with a duration under 2 months. Study-wide findings and caveats: The model made its ophthalmopathy prediction, and onset followed a median roughly six months later. Most expanded thyroid clonotypes above 0.001 recurred in blood. Classification by a 13 V-J model distinguished ophthalmopathy from stable hyperthyroidism.

Specimen: peripheral blood or thyroid tissue (not recorded which). The TCR originated in a woman aged 18-35 years with Graves' hyperthyroidism. The chain uses TRBV25-1 and TRBJ2-5, with D tentatively TRBD1 (6 bases). CDR3 sequence (DNA): TGTGCCAGCAGTCCACTACCCACCTCGGACAGAGGAGAGACCCAGTACTTC. It encodes CASSPLPTSDRGETQYF.